Listed below are T cell receptor beta chains from one sample, sequenced in a study of response to subunit inactivated influenza vaccine. From the RT-PCR reads, TCRdb called clonotypes with MiXCR, one entry per CDR3 protein. The data hold under 550,000 distinct CDR3 sequences, with 6% to 9% observed a single time. The starting material was PBMCs from blood, obtained roughly 24 months after vaccination. The receptors were gathered from a man aged 50 to 75 who received an inactivated influenza vaccine. CDR3s leave out the opening cysteine and the closing phenylalanine or tryptophan. D genes are given only for firm matches.

V: TRBV19
D: TRBD2
CDR3: ASSIRAGGGYNERF

V: TRBV5-1
D: TRBD2
CDR3: ASSPGLAGPRGKAYEQY

V: TRBV7-7
D: .
CDR3: ASAMSRLREQF

V: TRBV7-2
D: .
CDR3: ASSLATPSGRGRTYEQY

V: TRBV11-2
D: .
CDR3: ASSGGWNSPLH

V: TRBV4-3
D: .
CDR3: ASSQDVQGNYNEQF

V: TRBV20-1
D: .
CDR3: SARPPRRGRVDTQY

V: TRBV10-3
D: TRBD2
CDR3: AISESRGASGSYNEQF

V: TRBV4-2
D: .
CDR3: ASSQGLTDSYEQY

V: TRBV20-1
D: .
CDR3: SASYGSYEQY

V: TRBV6-1
D: TRBD1
CDR3: ASSFDRAMNTEAF

V: TRBV6-5
D: .
CDR3: ASSLLAPGTDTQY

V: TRBV20-1
D: .
CDR3: SVVPPASSGANVLT

V: TRBV5-4
D: TRBD2
CDR3: ASSFSGLATYNEQF

V: TRBV6-1
D: .
CDR3: ASSLWPSSVGTDTQY

V: TRBV5-1
D: .
CDR3: ASSPGGLGSDTQY

V: TRBV6-1
D: TRBD1
CDR3: ASSPGGRQPQH

V: TRBV7-2
D: .
CDR3: ASSSISVRKF

V: TRBV3-1
D: TRBD2
CDR3: ASSQVGGASGSYNEQF

V: TRBV11-2
D: .
CDR3: ASSLAGLPYNEQF

V: TRBV12-3/TRBV12-4
D: .
CDR3: ASSLIQGMETQY

V: TRBV6-2/TRBV6-3
D: .
CDR3: ASRPSTGKMEAF

V: TRBV20-1
D: .
CDR3: SAGDDYGYT

V: TRBV7-9
D: TRBD2
CDR3: ASSTSGGSSYEQY

V: TRBV7-2
D: TRBD2
CDR3: ASSPRLAGAGETQY

V: TRBV5-1
D: .
CDR3: ASSPEGATEAF

V: TRBV7-2
D: TRBD2
CDR3: ASSLPPSGGPYEQY

V: TRBV10-3
D: .
CDR3: AISESLAEPQH

V: TRBV29-1
D: .
CDR3: SVGSDYLTQF

V: TRBV7-2
D: TRBD2
CDR3: ASSPITSEADTQY

V: TRBV12-3/TRBV12-4
D: .
CDR3: ASRRRYYGYT

V: TRBV5-4
D: TRBD2
CDR3: ASSSRLAGNDEQF

V: TRBV11-2
D: .
CDR3: ASNRASSYNEQF

V: TRBV5-4
D: .
CDR3: ASSKMGVGEAAGELF

V: TRBV28
D: .
CDR3: ASSSPAPGGEKLF

V: TRBV20-1
D: TRBD1
CDR3: SAHRAGQGPGANVLT

V: TRBV13
D: .
CDR3: ASSSLEEPGETQY

V: TRBV18
D: TRBD2
CDR3: ASSPLAGANEQY

V: TRBV12-3/TRBV12-4
D: .
CDR3: ASRGPGEQF

V: TRBV24-1
D: TRBD2
CDR3: ATSASGLAGTQNTGELF

V: TRBV24-1
D: .
CDR3: ATSDSSLATKYNEQF

V: TRBV5-1
D: .
CDR3: ASSGFAGGDYGYT

V: TRBV5-1
D: .
CDR3: ASSLDAAQGFYEQY

V: TRBV27
D: TRBD2
CDR3: ASSLERGVVGELF

V: TRBV7-6
D: TRBD2
CDR3: ASSLAEANTGELF

V: TRBV4-3
D: .
CDR3: ASSQAGGNIQY

V: TRBV20-1
D: .
CDR3: SASGIGRNYNEQF

V: TRBV7-2
D: TRBD2
CDR3: ASTLAGGMDTQY

V: TRBV3-1
D: .
CDR3: ASSQVSEQY

V: TRBV10-3
D: TRBD1
CDR3: AISVAGTGDYEQY

V: TRBV12-3/TRBV12-4
D: .
CDR3: ASSLTASQAF

V: TRBV15
D: TRBD1
CDR3: ATSGNRGRGEKLF

V: TRBV12-5
D: .
CDR3: ASGLRVVALH

V: TRBV4-1
D: TRBD1
CDR3: ASSPYARGNQPQH

V: TRBV7-9
D: TRBD1
CDR3: ASSLVQGYPDTQY